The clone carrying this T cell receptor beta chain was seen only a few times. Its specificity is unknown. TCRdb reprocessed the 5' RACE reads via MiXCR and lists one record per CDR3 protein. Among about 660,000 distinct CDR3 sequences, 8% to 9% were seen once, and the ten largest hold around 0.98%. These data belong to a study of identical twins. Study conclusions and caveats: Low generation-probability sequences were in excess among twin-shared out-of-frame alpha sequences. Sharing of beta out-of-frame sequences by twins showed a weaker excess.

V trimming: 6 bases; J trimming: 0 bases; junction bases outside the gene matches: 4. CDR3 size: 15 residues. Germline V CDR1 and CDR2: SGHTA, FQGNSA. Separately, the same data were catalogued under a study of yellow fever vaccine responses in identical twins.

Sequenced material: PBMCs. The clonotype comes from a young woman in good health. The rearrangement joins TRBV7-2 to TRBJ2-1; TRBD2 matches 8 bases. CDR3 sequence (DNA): TGTGCCAGCAGGACGGGAGGGCACTCCTACAATGAGCAGTTCTTC. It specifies CASRTGGHSYNEQFF.